These T cell receptor beta chains were read from a single sample in a study of shared clonotypes between healthy human individuals. The assay was immunoSEQ multiplex PCR, and TCRdb's table has in-frame clones only and misses some. The sample consists of 2 million to 2.5 million clones, more than 90% of them appearing once. The sample taken for sequencing was naive CD4+ T cells sorted from blood. The receptors were sampled from a man aged 18 to 29 in good health. Both conserved end residues are part of each CDR3. The order of the fields is V gene, J gene, D gene, clone size, CDR3 protein, CDR3 DNA. A D gene is named only where the DNA matches it firmly. For some rows the clone size is stated as once, few or many, or as a class when expanded; others skip it.

TRBV7-3	TRBJ1-2	NA	NA	CASSRNRVYYGYTF	TGTGCCAGCAGCCGGAACAGGGTCTACTATGGCTACACCTTC
TRBV5-6	TRBJ1-3	NA	NA	CASSFFGSGNTIYF	TGTGCCAGCAGCTTCTTCGGCTCTGGAAACACCATATATTTT
TRBV27	TRBJ2-7	NA	NA	CASSLSVSPYEQYF	TGTGCCAGCAGTTTATCTGTGTCGCCCTACGAGCAGTACTTC
TRBV7-2	TRBJ2-7	NA	NA	CASSYRLGPGEQYF	TGTGCCAGCAGCTACCGACTGGGCCCGGGGGAGCAGTACTTC
TRBV5-1	TRBJ2-7	NA	NA	CASSLDPPPSSYEQYF	TGCGCCAGCAGCTTGGACCCCCCTCCTTCCTCCTACGAGCAGTACTTC
TRBV25-1	TRBJ2-7	TRBD2	NA	CASSESLAGTYEQYF	TGTGCCAGCAGTGAATCGCTAGCGGGAACCTACGAGCAGTACTTC
TRBV7-9	TRBJ1-3	TRBD1	NA	CASSQTGGSSGNTIYF	TGTGCCAGCAGCCAGACAGGGGGTAGCTCTGGAAACACCATATATTTT
TRBV7-6	TRBJ2-5	NA	NA	CASSLGESETQYF	TGTGCCAGCAGCTTAGGGGAATCTGAGACCCAGTACTTC
TRBV7-2	TRBJ1-1	NA	once	CASSAGSGTEAFF	TGTGCCAGCAGTGCAGGTTCTGGCACTGAAGCTTTCTTT
TRBV5-4	TRBJ2-1	TRBD1	NA	CASSPGQGWVHEQFF	TGTGCCAGCAGCCCTGGACAGGGCTGGGTGCATGAGCAGTTCTTC
TRBV5-4	TRBJ2-3	TRBD2	NA	CASSLGLSSGIRADTQYF	TGTGCCAGCAGCTTGGGTCTTTCTAGCGGAATCAGAGCAGATACGCAGTATTTT
TRBV9	TRBJ2-7	TRBD2	NA	CASSPRVAGDNEQYF	TGTGCCAGCAGCCCCCGGGTAGCGGGAGATAACGAGCAGTACTTC
TRBV7-3	TRBJ1-6	NA	once	CASSPGPNSPLHF	TGTGCCAGCAGCCCAGGGCCCAATTCACCCCTCCACTTT
TRBV30	TRBJ1-6	NA	NA	CASSQGYSPLHF	TGTGCCTCCTCACAGGGTTATTCACCCCTCCACTTT
TRBV29-1	TRBJ1-1	NA	NA	CSVDGTQPGTEAFF	TGCAGCGTTGACGGCACCCAACCGGGAACTGAAGCTTTCTTT
TRBV6-4	TRBJ1-1	NA	NA	CASSDVAGTEAFF	TGTGCCAGCAGTGACGTCGCCGGCACTGAAGCTTTCTTT
TRBV7-8	TRBJ2-3	NA	once	CASSLEYRSSTDTQYF	TGTGCCAGCAGCTTAGAGTACAGATCAAGCACAGATACGCAGTATTTT
TRBV7-6	TRBJ1-3	TRBD1	NA	CASSLGGTGSSGNTIYF	TGTGCCAGCAGCTTAGGGGGGACAGGGTCCTCTGGAAACACCATATATTTT
TRBV19	TRBJ2-3	NA	NA	CASSQTQSTDTQYF	TGTGCCAGTAGTCAGACACAGAGCACAGATACGCAGTATTTT
TRBV10-1	TRBJ1-1	TRBD1	NA	CASSDGTGGNTEAFF	TGCGCCAGCAGTGATGGGACAGGGGGGAACACTGAAGCTTTCTTT
TRBV5-1	TRBJ1-1	NA	NA	CASSSTGIEAFF	TGCGCCAGCAGCTCCACAGGGATAGAAGCTTTCTTT
TRBV10-1	TRBJ2-1	TRBD1	NA	CASSDGQGVTNEQFF	TGCGCCAGCAGTGATGGACAGGGGGTTACAAATGAGCAGTTCTTC
TRBV2	TRBJ2-7	NA	NA	CASSVRRAGGGSYEQYF	TGTGCCAGCAGTGTTCGTAGAGCAGGGGGGGGATCCTACGAGCAGTACTTC
TRBV19	TRBJ1-1	NA	NA	CASSPWTDREAFF	TGTGCCAGTAGTCCGTGGACAGACCGTGAAGCTTTCTTT
TRBV4-1	TRBJ1-2	NA	NA	CASSQGHGTFHYGYTF	TGCGCCAGCAGCCAAGGGCACGGGACTTTCCACTATGGCTACACCTTC
TRBV7-2	TRBJ1-2	NA	NA	CASSPRAGYGYTF	TGTGCCAGCAGCCCCAGGGCGGGCTATGGCTACACCTTC
TRBV4-1	TRBJ1-2	NA	once	CASSQDWQIYTF	TGCGCCAGCAGCCAAGATTGGCAGATCTACACCTTC
TRBV5-1	TRBJ2-7	NA	NA	CASRDDRTTYEQYF	TGCGCCAGCAGAGACGACAGGACAACCTACGAGCAGTACTTC
TRBV2	TRBJ1-3	NA	NA	CASGRENTIYF	TGTGCCAGCGGCCGAGAAAACACCATATATTTT
TRBV2	TRBJ1-5	NA	NA	CASSEEGTLYSNQPQHF	TGTGCCAGCAGTGAAGAGGGGACACTTTATAGCAATCAGCCCCAGCATTTT
TRBV15	TRBJ2-7	TRBD2	NA	CATSRETSGSNEQYF	TGTGCCACCAGCAGGGAGACTAGCGGGAGCAACGAGCAGTACTTC
TRBV27	TRBJ2-5	TRBD1	NA	CASSLDRGRIGVTQYF	TGTGCCAGCAGTCTGGACAGGGGGAGAATCGGCGTGACCCAGTACTTC
TRBV11-2	TRBJ2-1	TRBD2	once	CASSPPHGSGRGNEQFF	TGTGCCAGCAGCCCGCCTCACGGGAGCGGGAGAGGTAATGAGCAGTTCTTC
TRBV6-5	TRBJ2-3	TRBD1	NA	CASSYLRQGGTDTQYF	TGTGCCAGCAGTTACCTAAGACAGGGCGGCACAGATACGCAGTATTTT
TRBV11-2	TRBJ2-1	TRBD2	NA	CASSPEEASGVDEQFF	TGTGCCAGCAGCCCCGAGGAGGCTAGCGGGGTAGATGAGCAGTTCTTC
TRBV18	TRBJ2-7	NA	NA	CASSQGPSYEQYF	TGTGCCAGCTCGCAAGGACCATCCTACGAGCAGTACTTC
TRBV6-5	TRBJ1-2	NA	NA	CASRAVDVYTF	TGTGCCAGCAGAGCCGTGGATGTCTACACCTTC
TRBV10-3	TRBJ1-4	TRBD1	NA	CAISEGGATNEKLFF	TGTGCCATCAGTGAAGGGGGCGCCACTAATGAAAAACTGTTTTTT
TRBV19	TRBJ1-2	NA	NA	CASSQPGPSVGGYTF	TGTGCCAGTAGTCAACCGGGGCCTTCCGTGGGGGGCTACACCTTC
TRBV19	TRBJ1-1	NA	NA	CASSTTGPNTEAFF	TGTGCCAGTAGTACTACAGGTCCGAACACTGAAGCTTTCTTT
TRBV5-4	TRBJ2-7	TRBD2	NA	CASTPGGKSYEQYF	TGTGCCAGCACCCCGGGGGGGAAGTCCTACGAGCAGTACTTC
TRBV7-9	TRBJ2-5	NA	NA	CASGSYRETQYF	TGTGCCAGCGGGTCCTACAGGGAGACCCAGTACTTC
TRBV29-1	TRBJ2-7	NA	NA	CSATGISYEQYF	TGCAGCGCTACCGGGATTTCCTACGAGCAGTACTTC
TRBV30	TRBJ2-3	TRBD2	once	CAWSALGLAGEGTQYF	TGTGCCTGGAGTGCTCTAGGACTAGCGGGAGAGGGTACGCAGTATTTT
TRBV11-3	TRBJ2-3	NA	NA	CASSPGDSGDTQYF	TGTGCCAGCAGCCCAGGGGATTCGGGAGATACGCAGTATTTT
TRBV5-6	TRBJ2-7	NA	NA	CASSFSGPAYEQYF	TGTGCCAGCAGCTTTTCGGGGCCCGCCTACGAGCAGTACTTC
TRBV27	TRBJ2-2	NA	NA	CASSLSLNTGELFF	TGTGCCAGCAGTTTGTCCTTGAACACCGGGGAGCTGTTTTTT
TRBV6-1	TRBJ1-1	TRBD1	NA	CASLRQGRHEAFF	TGTGCCAGCCTCCGACAGGGGCGCCATGAAGCTTTCTTT
TRBV4-1	TRBJ2-7	TRBD1	once	CASSRDRGREQYF	TGCGCCAGCAGCCGTGACAGGGGGAGAGAGCAGTACTTC
TRBV28	TRBJ2-7	TRBD1	NA	CASRGYGEGQGVSSYEQYF	TGTGCCAGCAGAGGATACGGGGAAGGGCAGGGGGTAAGTTCCTACGAGCAGTACTTC
TRBV4-3	TRBJ1-6	NA	NA	CASSQEGGESPLHF	TGCGCCAGCAGCCAAGAGGGGGGCGAATCACCCCTCCACTTT
TRBV25-1	TRBJ1-1	NA	NA	CASSMDRLNTEAFF	TGTGCCAGCAGTATGGACAGATTGAACACTGAAGCTTTCTTT
TRBV19	TRBJ2-7	NA	NA	CASSLRTATYEQYF	TGTGCCAGTAGTTTAAGGACAGCCACCTACGAGCAGTACTTC
TRBV19	TRBJ1-6	TRBD1	NA	CASSLTGVSSNSPLHF	TGTGCCAGTAGTCTTACAGGGGTTTCATCTAATTCACCCCTCCACTTT
TRBV7-2	TRBJ2-1	NA	NA	CASSLVGVQFF	TGTGCCAGCAGCCTGGTTGGGGTACAGTTCTTC
TRBV7-3	TRBJ1-2	TRBD1	NA	CASSRAGGLGNYGYTF	TGTGCCAGCTCCCGGGCAGGGGGCTTAGGGAACTATGGCTACACCTTC
TRBV7-2	TRBJ1-1	NA	NA	CASSFRNTEAFF	TGTGCCAGCAGCTTCCGGAACACTGAAGCTTTCTTT
TRBV7-9	TRBJ2-1	TRBD1	NA	CASSLYRGRTYNEQFF	TGTGCCAGCAGCCTCTACAGGGGAAGGACCTACAATGAGCAGTTCTTC
TRBV15	TRBJ1-6	NA	few	CATSRDGGGMSPLHF	TGTGCCACCAGCAGAGATGGCGGGGGGATGTCACCCCTCCACTTT